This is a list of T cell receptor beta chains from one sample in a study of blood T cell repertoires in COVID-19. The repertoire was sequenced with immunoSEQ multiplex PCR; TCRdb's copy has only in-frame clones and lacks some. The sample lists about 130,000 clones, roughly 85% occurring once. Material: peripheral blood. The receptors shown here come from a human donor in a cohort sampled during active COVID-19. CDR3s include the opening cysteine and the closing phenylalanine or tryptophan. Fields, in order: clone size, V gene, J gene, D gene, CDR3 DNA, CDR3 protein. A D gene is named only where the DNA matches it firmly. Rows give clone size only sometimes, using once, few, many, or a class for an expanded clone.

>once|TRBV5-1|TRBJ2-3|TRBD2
TGCGCCAGCAGCACTTCTAGCGGGAGCACAGATACGCAGTATTTT
CASSTSSGSTDTQYF
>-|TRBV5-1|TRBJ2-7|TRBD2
TGCGCCAGCAGCTTAACACTAGCGGGGCTTTACGAGCAGTACTTC
CASSLTLAGLYEQYF
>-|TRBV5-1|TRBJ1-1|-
TGCGCCAGCAGCTTGGCCGTTCTGGGGGCGGGCACTGAAGCTTTCTTT
CASSLAVLGAGTEAFF
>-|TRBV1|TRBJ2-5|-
TGCACCAGCAGCCAAGGAAGGGGGGGCAATCATAAAGAGACCCAGTACTTC
CTSSQGRGGNHKETQYF
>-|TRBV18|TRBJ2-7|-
TGTGCCAGCTCCCCTAGAACGGGAGCCTTCACTTACTACGAGCAGTACTTC
CASSPRTGAFTYYEQYF
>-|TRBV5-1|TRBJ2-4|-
TGCGCCAGCAGCTTGGGGACAGCCCTCCAAAACATTCAGTACTTC
CASSLGTALQNIQYF
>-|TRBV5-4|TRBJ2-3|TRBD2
TGTGCCAGCAGTCTCACTAGCGGGGGACACACTAGCACAGATACGCAGTATTTT
CASSLTSGGHTSTDTQYF
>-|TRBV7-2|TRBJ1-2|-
TGTGCCAGCAGCTCCAGGGCAGTGGGGTATGGCTACACCTTC
CASSSRAVGYGYTF
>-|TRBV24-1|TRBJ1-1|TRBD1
TGTGCCACCAGGGGACAGGGCAAAGCTTTCTTT
CATRGQGKAFF
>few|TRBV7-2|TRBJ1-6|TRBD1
TGTGCCAGCAGCGTGTCGGGACAGGACCTTTCACCCCTCCACTTT
CASSVSGQDLSPLHF
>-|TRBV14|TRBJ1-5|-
TGTGCCAGCAGCCAGGGCACTCAGCCCCAGCATTTT
CASSQGTQPQHF
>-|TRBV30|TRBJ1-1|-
TGTGCCTGGATGGGGAGTTCTGAAGCTTTCTTT
CAWMGSSEAFF
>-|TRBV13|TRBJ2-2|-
TGTGCCAGCAGCTTAGGGACAGGGAACACCGGGGAGCTGTTTTTT
CASSLGTGNTGELFF
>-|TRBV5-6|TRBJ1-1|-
TGTGCCAGCAGCCTTCGCCAGGGCACTGAAGCTTTCTTT
CASSLRQGTEAFF
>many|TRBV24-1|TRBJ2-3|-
TGTGCCACCAGTGAACATCTAGGAGGGCAGTATTTT
CATSEHLGGQYF
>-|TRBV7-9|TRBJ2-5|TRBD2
TGTGCCAGCAGCCCCGGGACTAGCGGGAGCAAGACCCAGTACTTC
CASSPGTSGSKTQYF
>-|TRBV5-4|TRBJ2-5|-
TGTGCCAGCAGCTTGGCTGGACTATATGGGGAGACCCAGTACTTC
CASSLAGLYGETQYF
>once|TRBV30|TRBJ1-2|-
TGTGCCTGGAGTGGAAGAGGGGGAGACTATGGCTACACCTTC
CAWSGRGGDYGYTF
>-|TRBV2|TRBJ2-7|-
TGTGCCAGCAGTGGAAACAGGGAAACCTACGAGCAGTACTTC
CASSGNRETYEQYF
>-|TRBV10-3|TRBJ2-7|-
TGTGCCATCAGTGAGTCGTGGGGACAAGGCTCCTACGAGCAGTACTTC
CAISESWGQGSYEQYF
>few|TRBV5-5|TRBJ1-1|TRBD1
TGTGCCAGCAGCCCGGGACAGCCAAACACTGAAGCTTTCTTT
CASSPGQPNTEAFF
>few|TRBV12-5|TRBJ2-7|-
TGTGCTAGTGGTTTGGCCCAAACAAGCTACGAGCAGTACTTC
CASGLAQTSYEQYF
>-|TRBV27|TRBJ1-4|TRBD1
TGTGCCAGCAGTACCGGGACAGAGGGGCTAGGACTGTTTTTT
CASSTGTEGLGLFF
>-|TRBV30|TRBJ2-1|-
TGTGCCTGGTCAGTCGGGTCCTACAATGAGCAGTTCTTC
CAWSVGSYNEQFF
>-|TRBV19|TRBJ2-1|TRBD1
TGTGCCAGTAGCCGGGACAGGGGGCTGGATGAGCAGTTCTTC
CASSRDRGLDEQFF
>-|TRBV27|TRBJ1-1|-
TGTGCCAGCAGTTTTTTGACAGCGTTAAACACTGAAGCTTTCTTT
CASSFLTALNTEAFF
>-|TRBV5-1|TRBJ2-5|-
TGCGCCAGCAGCTTGGGGCTACAGCTCGAGACCCAGTACTTC
CASSLGLQLETQYF
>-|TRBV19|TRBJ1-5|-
TGTGCCAGTAGTATAGATCGAGGGAGAGGGAATCAGCCCCAGCATTTT
CASSIDRGRGNQPQHF
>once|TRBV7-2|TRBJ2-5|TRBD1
TGTGCCAGCAGCCAGGACAGGGGGCGTGGGGAGACCCAGTACTTC
CASSQDRGRGETQYF
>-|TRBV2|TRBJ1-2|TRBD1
TGTGCCAGCAGCCCGAGGGACAGGGGCTATGGCTACACCTTC
CASSPRDRGYGYTF
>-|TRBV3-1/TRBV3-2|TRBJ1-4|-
TGTGCCAGCAGCCAAGGGGGCACTGAAAAACTGTTTTTT
CASSQGGTEKLFF
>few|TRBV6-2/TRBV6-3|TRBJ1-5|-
TGTGCCAGCAGCTCCCCGCGCGGAGGGGTTGGGAGGCTGGATCAGCCCCAGCATTTT
CASSSPRGGVGRLDQPQHF